Below are 14 T cell receptor beta chains sequenced from a single sample in a study of shared clonotypes between healthy human individuals. Assay used: immunoSEQ multiplex PCR; TCRdb lists only in-frame clones, some missing. The top ten clones hold more than 0.45% of a sample with some 1,100,000 clones, approximately 80% of them seen once. Sequencing was carried out using memory CD4+ T cells from PBMCs. Subset reported: CD45RA-negative fraction. Receptor source: a man aged 18-30 years in good health. Some clones in this sample may be carry-over from other donors' samples.

This clone was detected a few times. The chain carries TRBV6-1 and TRBJ2-1; the D is unclear. The CDR3 contains 14 residues. Germline V gene sequence: CDR1 MNHNS, CDR2 SASEGT. Trimming cost V 2 bases and J 3 bases, with 8 bases left between them. The CDR3 spells CASSEIPNYNEQFF. The CDR3 nucleotides are TGTGCCAGCAGTGAAATTCCTAACTACAATGAGCAGTTCTTC.

The chain couples TRBV28 to TRBJ1-1; D is unresolved. Germline CDR1 reads MDHEN; CDR2 reads SYDVKM. V was cut by 6 bases and J by 0 bases, with 8 bases left in between. This CDR3 spans 13 amino acids. CDR3 loop: CASRVLMNTEAFF. The CDR3 DNA reads TGTGCCAGCAGAGTACTCATGAACACTGAAGCTTTCTTT.

The rearrangement links TRBV5-1 to TRBJ1-5, with TRBD1 matching 7 bases. CDR3 size: 16 residues. The trim removed 0 bases at V and 4 bases at J, leaving 7 bases unmatched. Germline values: CDR1 SGHRS, CDR2 YFSETQ. The CDR3 loop reads CASSLGGPQGNQPQHF. The CDR3 nucleotides read TGCGCCAGCAGCTTGGGGGGGCCACAGGGGAATCAGCCCCAGCATTTT.

The chain joins TRBV7-9 to TRBJ1-1; D is unclear. The CDR3 covers 16 residues. Trimming took 7 bases from V and 0 from J, leaving 18 bases between them. Per germline, CDR1 SEHNR and CDR2 FQNEAQ (reference sequence). CDR3 protein: CASTLGQGPLNTEAFF. CDR3 nucleotides: TGTGCCAGCACCTTGGGCCAAGGGCCGCTGAACACTGAAGCTTTCTTT.

The table lists this clone with a count of one. The genes are TRBV28 and TRBJ1-1; D ambiguous. The CDR3 covers 13 residues. With 7 bases removed from V and 0 bases from J, the gap between germline ends came to 9 bases. Germline V gene data show CDR1 as MDHEN and CDR2 as SYDVKM. The CDR3 sequence: CASKTHMNTEAFF. CDR3 nucleotides: TGTGCCAGCAAGACTCACATGAACACTGAAGCTTTCTTT.

This clone came up once. V usage is TRBV5-1 and J usage is TRBJ2-7; tentative D call: TRBD1 (6 bases). The V end lost 4 bases, the J end lost 1 base, and 12 bases lay between the germline ends. The germline V gene encodes CDR1 SGHRS and CDR2 YFSETQ. The CDR3 has 14 amino acids. DNA of the CDR3: TGCGCCAGCAGCGGATTACAGGGTTCCTACGAGCAGTACTTC. Translated, it gives CASSGLQGSYEQYF.

This clone appeared a few times. This CDR3 is CASSLPRLPIDEQFF. CDR3 nucleotides: TGTGCCAGCAGCTTGCCGAGACTACCAATCGATGAGCAGTTCTTC. V and J are TRBV5-4 and TRBJ2-1; the D gene is possibly TRBD2 (5 bases). V lost 1 base and J lost 8, with 16 bases in between. Germline V CDR1 and CDR2: SGHNT, YYREEE (reference sequence). The CDR3 has 15 residues.

This rearrangement joins TRBV6-5 to TRBJ1-2; D is undetermined. There are 14 residues in the CDR3. Germline V lookup: CDR1 MNHEY, CDR2 SVGAGI. The germline V and J ends were trimmed by 2 bases and 3 bases, with 10 bases remaining between them. The chain's CDR3 is CASSYAGSHYGYTF. CDR3 coding DNA: TGTGCCAGCAGTTACGCGGGATCCCACTATGGCTACACCTTC.

This clone appeared a few times. J is TRBJ1-5 and V is TRBV30, with 7 bases aligning to TRBD1. The J segment lost 3 bases and the V segment lost 4 bases, leaving 3 bases of the junction unmatched. CDR3 length equals 13 residues. Germline V gene sequence: CDR1 GTSNPN, CDR2 SVGIG (reference sequence). CDR3 DNA sequence: TGTGCCTGGAACAGGGGTTTCAATCAGCCCCAGCATTTT. Protein product: CAWNRGFNQPQHF.

With respect to this clone: The sample has other DNA sequences that encode this CDR3 too. The chain is built from TRBV5-1 and TRBJ2-2; D is unclear. This CDR3 comprises 15 residues. Trimming left V 0 bases short and J 1 base short, with 7 bases between. Per germline, CDR1 SGHRS and CDR2 YFSETQ. CDR3 residues: CASSLGLGNTGELFF. CDR3 bases: TGCGCCAGCAGCTTGGGATTGGGGAACACCGGGGAGCTGTTTTTT.

This clone was detected ten times or more. The rearrangement uses TRBV11-2 and TRBJ2-1, with D possibly matching TRBD2 (6 bases). This CDR3 contains 16 residues. From germline, CDR1 is SGHAT and CDR2 FQNNGV. The V and J ends lost 5 bases and 7 bases respectively, with 21 bases between them. CDR3 sequence reads: CASSALVAVPGNEQFF. CDR3 coding DNA: TGTGCCAGCAGCGCCCTGGTAGCGGTCCCTGGGAATGAGCAGTTCTTC. The full variable domain, rest sourced from reference TRBV11-2 and TRBJ2-1, is EAGVAQSPRYKIIEKRQSVAFWCNPISGHATLYWYQQILGQGPKLLIQFQNNGVVDDSQLPKDRFSAERLKGVDSTLKIQPAKLEDSAVYLCASSALVAVPGNEQFFGPGTRLTVL.

This clone was observed a few times. This chain's CDR3 is CATRREAANEKLFF. Here the CDR3 DNA reads TGTGCCACCAGGAGGGAGGCGGCTAATGAAAAACTGTTTTTT. The chain is built from TRBV19 and TRBJ1-4; D is undetermined. V lost 10 bases and J lost 3, with 15 bases in between. The CDR3 is 14 residues long. Germline V gene data show CDR1 as LNHDA and CDR2 as SQIVND (reference sequence).

This chain links TRBV6-1 with TRBJ2-3, with D unresolved. This CDR3 is 14 amino acids long. Per the germline V gene, CDR1 is MNHNS and CDR2 is SASEGT. Trimming took off 2 bases at V and 0 bases at J, with 6 bases between the two ends. DNA of the CDR3: TGTGCCAGCAGTGAAATGGCGAGCACAGATACGCAGTATTTT. Translating gives CASSEMASTDTQYF.

CDR3 loop: CASSTRTGGLYNEQFF. The CDR3, as DNA: TGTGCCAGCAGCACCCGAACAGGGGGGTTGTACAATGAGCAGTTCTTC. V is TRBV9 and J is TRBJ2-1; 8 nucleotides align to TRBD1. Germline V gene sequence: CDR1 SGDLS, CDR2 YYNGEE. The CDR3 has 16 amino acids. J gave up 4 bases and V 4 bases, and 10 bases lay outside the gene matches.